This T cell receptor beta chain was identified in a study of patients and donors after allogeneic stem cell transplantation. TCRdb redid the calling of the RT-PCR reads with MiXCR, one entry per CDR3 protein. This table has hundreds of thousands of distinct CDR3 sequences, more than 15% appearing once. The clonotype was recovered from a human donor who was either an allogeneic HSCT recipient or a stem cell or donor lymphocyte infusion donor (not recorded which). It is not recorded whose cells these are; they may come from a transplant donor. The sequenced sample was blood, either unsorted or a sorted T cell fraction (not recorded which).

The CDR3 DNA reads as TGTGCCAGCAGCCGAAATGCCGTATTCGGGAACACTGAAGCTTTCTTT. Translated: CASSRNAVFGNTEAFF. The genes are TRBV12-3 or TRBV12-4 and TRBJ1-1; the D is unclear. With 6 bases removed from V and 1 base from J, the gap between germline ends came to 18 bases. This CDR3 comprises 16 residues.